These 27 T cell receptor beta chains originate from one sample sequenced in a study of T-cell memory formation after mild COVID-19. TCRdb redid the calling of the 5' RACE reads with MiXCR, one entry per CDR3 protein. Of 250,000 or so distinct CDR3 sequences in the sample, 8.5% to 9.5% were seen once. The specimen was PBMCs or a T cell subset sorted from them (not recorded which). The receptors stem from a man aged 18 to 30 who had mild COVID-19 (a few samples of this study predate the infection). Cell type and time point are not known.

The rearrangement uses TRBV20-1 and TRBJ1-4, with D unclear. CDR3 length: 13 amino acids. The V end lost 0 bases, the J end lost 4 bases, and 6 bases lay between the germline ends. Per germline, CDR1 DFQATT and CDR2 SNEGSKA (reference sequence). The CDR3 DNA follows: TGCAGTGCTAGAGACAGTATTAATGAAAAACTGTTTTTT. This sequence encodes CSARDSINEKLFF.

The table lists this clonotype with many counts. The chain uses TRBV7-9 and TRBJ2-7; D call uncertain. CDR3 length equals 12 residues. In germline, CDR1 is SEHNR, CDR2 FQNEAQ (reference sequence). Trimming left V 0 bases short and J 5 bases short, with 5 bases between. CDR3 DNA sequence: TGTGCCAGCAGCTTAGCTTCCCACGAGCAGTACTTC. Its translation: CASSLASHEQYF.

This clonotype was picked up a small number of times. The genes are TRBV20-1 and TRBJ1-5; perhaps TRBD1 as D (5 bases). CDR3 size: 14 residues. Germline V CDR1 and CDR2: DFQATT, SNEGSKA (reference sequence). The germline V and J ends were trimmed by 6 bases and 0 bases, with 12 bases remaining between them. The CDR3 DNA follows: TGCAGTGCCAGCCCGCAGGGTAGCAATCAGCCCCAGCATTTT. This codes for CSASPQGSNQPQHF.

This clonotype has ten or more counts. The rearrangement links TRBV7-2 to TRBJ2-2, with D tentatively TRBD1 or TRBD2 (5 bases each). The germline gives CDR1 SGHTA, CDR2 FQGNSA. V gave up 5 bases and J gave up 3 bases, with 22 bases separating them. There are 18 residues in the CDR3. CDR3 protein: CASSRGAGLGWDTGELFF. The CDR3 DNA reads TGTGCCAGCAGCCGAGGGGCAGGGCTAGGATGGGACACCGGGGAGCTGTTTTTT.

V is TRBV4-3 and J is TRBJ2-1; D might be TRBD1 or TRBD2, each matching 5 bases. V was pared by 0 bases and J by 9 bases, with 15 bases between. Germline values: CDR1 LGHNA, CDR2 YSLEER. This CDR3 comprises 15 residues. CDR3 sequence reads: CASSQELPWGFEQFF. The CDR3 DNA reads as TGCGCCAGCAGCCAAGAACTCCCGTGGGGGTTTGAGCAGTTCTTC.

The CDR3 here is CASTPWGDTQYF. The CDR3 nucleotides are TGTGCCAGCACCCCGTGGGGAGATACGCAGTATTTT. This chain uses TRBV21-1 with TRBJ2-3. TRBV21-1 is shown as a pseudogene. The CDR3 totals 12 residues.

V gene TRBV4-3 combines with J gene TRBJ1-2; TRBD1 is a possible D gene (6 bases). Germline CDR1 and CDR2: LGHNA and YSLEER. Between the trimmed V and J ends, which lost 0 bases and 4 bases, there was a span of 12 bases. CDR3 size: 15 residues. The CDR3 sequence: CASSQEGQVRYGYTF. In DNA, the CDR3 is TGCGCCAGCAGCCAAGAGGGACAAGTGCGCTATGGCTACACCTTC.

This clonotype turned up a few times. The rearrangement uses TRBV12-3 or TRBV12-4 and TRBJ2-3; 11 nucleotides match TRBD2. The CDR3 consists of 15 residues. V shed 4 bases and J 0 bases; nucleotides not matched to a gene: 0. CDR3 in amino acids: CASSSSGGSTDTQYF. The CDR3, as DNA: TGTGCCAGCAGTTCTAGCGGGGGGAGCACAGATACGCAGTATTTT.

The V and J genes are TRBV6-2 or TRBV6-3 and TRBJ1-1; the D is unclear. Trimming took off 6 bases at V and 11 bases at J, with 16 bases between the two ends. CDR1 is MNHEY, CDR2 SVGEGT, per germline. CDR3 length: 12 amino acids. The CDR3 DNA sequence: TGTGCCAGCAGCCCCAATGGGGTGCGGGCTTTCTTT. Translation: CASSPNGVRAFF.

The table lists this clonotype with a few counts. The chain uses TRBV28 and TRBJ1-4; D not certain. CDR3 size: 12 residues. Between the trimmed V and J ends, which lost 6 bases and 0 bases, there was a span of 2 bases. CDR1 is MDHEN and CDR2 is SYDVKM in the germline V gene. CDR3 nucleotides: TGTGCCAGCAGCACAACTAATGAAAAACTGTTTTTT. Translating gives CASSTTNEKLFF.

This clonotype was seen only a few times. This sequence joins TRBV5-1 and TRBJ2-7; the D call may be TRBD1 or TRBD2 (6 bases each). Germline V CDR1 and CDR2: SGHRS, YFSETQ. Trimming pared 0 bases from V and 1 base from J, leaving 17 bases between. The CDR3 contains 17 residues. The CDR3 spells CASSLGGARTKSYEQYF. The CDR3 DNA reads TGCGCCAGCAGCTTGGGGGGGGCACGTACTAAATCCTACGAGCAGTACTTC.

The rearrangement joins TRBV5-5 to TRBJ2-7; 7 bases are a match to TRBD1. The CDR3 consists of 15 residues. V trimming: 0 bases; J trimming: 5 bases; junction bases outside the gene matches: 8. The V gene's germline CDR1 is SGHKS and CDR2 YYEKEE (reference sequence). CDR3 nucleotide sequence: TGTGCCAGCAGCTTGGGTGAGACAGGGTGGGACGAGCAGTACGTC. Protein: CASSLGETGWDEQYV.

This clonotype was counted once. V and J are TRBV19 and TRBJ2-7; D is uncertain. V gave up 3 bases and J gave up 4 bases, with 13 bases separating them. CDR1 and CDR2 (germline): LNHDA, SQIVND (reference sequence). CDR3 length equals 14 residues. The CDR3 DNA reads TGTGCCAGTAGTATCGCTGGGAAGGTGTACGAGCAGTACTTC. It codes for CASSIAGKVYEQYF.

Ten or more counts support this clonotype. This sequence joins TRBV20-1 and TRBJ2-3; D is perhaps TRBD1 (6 bases). Germline values: CDR1 DFQATT, CDR2 SNEGSKA (reference sequence). This CDR3 is 12 amino acids long. The V end lost 2 bases, the J end lost 3 bases, and 6 bases lay between the germline ends. In nucleotides, the CDR3 is TGCAGTGCTAGACAGGGGACAGATACGCAGTATTTT. Protein sequence: CSARQGTDTQYF.

V gene TRBV3-1 combines with J gene TRBJ2-7; TRBD1 matches 7 bases. The CDR3 is made up of 14 amino acids. CDR1 LGHDT and CDR2 YNNKEL come from the germline V gene (reference sequence). V trimming: 1 base; J trimming: 2 bases; junction bases outside the gene matches: 2. Here the CDR3 DNA reads TGTGCCAGCAGCCAAGCAACAGGGGCCTACGAGCAGTACTTC. As protein: CASSQATGAYEQYF.

This clonotype was counted many times. The chain has TRBV10-3 and TRBJ1-1; 7 bases match TRBD1. V shed 6 bases, J shed 0 bases, and the junction held 4 bases outside the gene matches. Germline V gene sequence: CDR1 ENHRY, CDR2 SYGVKD. CDR3 length: 14 residues. In DNA, the CDR3 is TGTGCCATCAGCCGCGGGACAGTGAACACTGAAGCTTTCTTT. It is translated as CAISRGTVNTEAFF.

This clonotype was observed at least ten times. The chain carries TRBV30 and TRBJ1-1, with 7 positions matching TRBD1. This CDR3 spans 12 amino acids. V lost 3 bases and J lost 9; bases outside the gene matches: 7. Germline V lookup: CDR1 GTSNPN, CDR2 SVGIG (reference sequence). The CDR3 region has the DNA TGTGCCTGGAGCGCGCAGGGGGGAAAAGCTTTCTTT. Translation gives CAWSAQGGKAFF.

The chain has TRBV9 and TRBJ2-2; D is unclear. CDR3 length equals 14 residues. Trimming pared 0 bases from V and 5 bases from J, leaving 8 bases between. Germline lookup yields CDR1 SGDLS and CDR2 YYNGEE. DNA of the CDR3: TGTGCCAGCAGCGTAGATTTCCGGACCGGGGAGCTGTTTTTT. It yields the protein CASSVDFRTGELFF.

This clonotype was counted only a few times. The rearrangement joins TRBV7-9 to TRBJ1-6; D is perhaps TRBD1 (5 bases). The CDR3 length is 15 residues. From germline, CDR1 is SEHNR and CDR2 FQNEAQ (reference sequence). V was pared by 4 bases and J by 6 bases, with 13 bases between. In DNA form, the CDR3 reads TGTGCCAGCAGCTCAGGGACGGACCTTAATTCACCCCTCCACTTT. Amino acid sequence: CASSSGTDLNSPLHF.

CDR3 protein: CATSLGFTDTQYF. In DNA form, the CDR3 reads TGTGCCACCTCACTAGGGTTCACAGATACGCAGTATTTT. The V gene is TRBV24-1, the J gene TRBJ2-3, with D possibly TRBD2 on 5 matching bases. Germline CDR1 reads KGHDR; CDR2 reads SFDVKD. The germline V and J ends were trimmed by 9 bases and 2 bases, with 11 bases remaining between them. The CDR3 has 13 residues.

V usage is TRBV11-2 and J usage is TRBJ1-1; possible D gene TRBD1, 6 bases. Germline V lookup: CDR1 SGHAT, CDR2 FQNNGV. This CDR3 spans 12 amino acids. Trimming left V 10 bases short and J 4 bases short, with 13 bases between. The CDR3 region is CATSQGGTEAFF. CDR3 DNA sequence: TGTGCCACCAGTCAAGGGGGCACTGAAGCTTTCTTT.

The sample holds many counts of this clonotype. CDR3 sequence reads: CASSPTGDYGYTF. DNA of the CDR3: TGTGCCAGCAGTCCTACAGGAGACTATGGCTACACCTTC. The V call is TRBV7-9, the J call TRBJ1-2; TRBD1 is a possible D gene (5 bases). Germline loops: CDR1 SEHNR, CDR2 FQNEAQ (reference sequence). The CDR3 loop spans 13 amino acids. V lost 6 bases and J 3 bases, leaving 11 bases between the germline ends.

This clonotype was recorded at least ten times. The CDR3 reads CASSYSGSVGDTQYF. The CDR3 DNA reads as TGTGCCAGCAGTTACTCGGGGAGCGTCGGAGATACGCAGTATTTT. This chain links TRBV6-5 with TRBJ2-3; weak D call: TRBD2 (5 bases). This CDR3 is 15 amino acids long. The V gene lost 0 bases and the J gene lost 5 bases, with 12 bases spanning the gap. From germline, CDR1 is MNHEY and CDR2 SVGAGI.

The chain carries TRBV5-6 and TRBJ2-6; D uncertain. V shed 0 bases and J shed 0 bases, with 7 bases lying between them. Germline V gene data show CDR1 as SGHDT and CDR2 as YYEEEE. The CDR3 is made up of 16 amino acids. The CDR3 DNA reads TGTGCCAGCAGCTTGGGATCGGGCTCTGGGGCCAACGTCCTGACTTTC. Protein product: CASSLGSGSGANVLTF.

This clonotype was observed a handful of times. The chain uses TRBV5-1 and TRBJ1-2; D not resolved. CDR1 is SGHRS, CDR2 YFSETQ, per germline. The CDR3 consists of 12 residues. Trimming removed 1 base at V and 12 bases at J, with 13 bases between. The CDR3 spells CASSLNSAVHTF. The CDR3 DNA follows: TGCGCCAGCAGCTTGAATAGTGCCGTCCACACCTTC.

This clonotype was seen only a few times. The chain employs TRBV6-2 or TRBV6-3 and TRBJ2-2; D tentatively fits TRBD1 or TRBD2 (5 bases each). Between the trimmed V and J ends, which lost 2 bases and 5 bases, there was a span of 12 bases. The germline gives CDR1 MNHEY, CDR2 SVGEGT. CDR3 length: 15 residues. CDR3 nucleotide sequence: TGTGCCAGCAGTTACACTGAGGGGTTGACCGGGGAGCTGTTTTTT. This codes for CASSYTEGLTGELFF.

The gene calls are TRBV4-1 and TRBJ1-1; 9 bases fit TRBD1. Germline V gives CDR1 MGHRA, CDR2 YSYEKL. The CDR3 length is 16 residues. V dropped 2 bases and J dropped 2; count of bases not matched to a gene: 6. Here the CDR3 reads CASSQSTGGFNTEAFF. CDR3 in DNA: TGCGCCAGCAGCCAATCGACAGGGGGATTTAACACTGAAGCTTTCTTT.